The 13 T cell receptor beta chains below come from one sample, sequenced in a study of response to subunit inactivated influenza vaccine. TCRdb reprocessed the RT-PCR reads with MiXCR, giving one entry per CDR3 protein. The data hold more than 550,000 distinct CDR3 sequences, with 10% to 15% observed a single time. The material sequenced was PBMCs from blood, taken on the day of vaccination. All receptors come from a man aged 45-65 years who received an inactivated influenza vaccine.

CDR3 coding DNA: TGTGCCAGCAGCCAGGCGCGGACTAGCGGGAAGGACACCGGGGAGCTGTTTTTT. Amino acid sequence: CASSQARTSGKDTGELFF. The chain joins TRBV6-1 to TRBJ2-2; 12 bases are a match to TRBD2. The ends lost 6 bases at V and 3 bases at J; junction bases unmatched: 11. The germline V gene has CDR1 MNHNS and CDR2 SASEGT. The CDR3 consists of 18 residues.

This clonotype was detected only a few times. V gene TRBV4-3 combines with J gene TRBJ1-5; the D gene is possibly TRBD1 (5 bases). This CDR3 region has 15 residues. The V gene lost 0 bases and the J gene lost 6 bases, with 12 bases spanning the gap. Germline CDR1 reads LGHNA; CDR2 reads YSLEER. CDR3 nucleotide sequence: TGCGCCAGCAGCCAAGACTTGTCAGGGCGTCAGCCCCAGCATTTT. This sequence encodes CASSQDLSGRQPQHF.

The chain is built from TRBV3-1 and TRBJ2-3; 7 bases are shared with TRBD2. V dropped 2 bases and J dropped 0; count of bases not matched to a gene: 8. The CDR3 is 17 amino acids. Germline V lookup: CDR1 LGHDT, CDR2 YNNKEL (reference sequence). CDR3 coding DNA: TGTGCCAGCAGCCAATTTCAGCGGGGCCCTAGCACAGATACGCAGTATTTT. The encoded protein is CASSQFQRGPSTDTQYF.

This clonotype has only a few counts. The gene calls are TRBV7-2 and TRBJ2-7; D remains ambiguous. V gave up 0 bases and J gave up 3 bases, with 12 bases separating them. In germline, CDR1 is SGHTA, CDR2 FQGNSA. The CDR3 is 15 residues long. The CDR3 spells CASSLAGLAFYEQYF. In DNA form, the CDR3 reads TGTGCCAGCAGCTTAGCGGGCCTCGCCTTCTACGAGCAGTACTTC. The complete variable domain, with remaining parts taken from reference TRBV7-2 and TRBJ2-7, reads GAGVSQSPSNKVTEKGKDVELRCDPISGHTALYWYRQSLGQGLEFLIYFQGNSAPDKSGLPSDRFSAERTGGSVSTLTIQRTQQEDSAVYLCASSLAGLAFYEQYFGPGTRLTVT.

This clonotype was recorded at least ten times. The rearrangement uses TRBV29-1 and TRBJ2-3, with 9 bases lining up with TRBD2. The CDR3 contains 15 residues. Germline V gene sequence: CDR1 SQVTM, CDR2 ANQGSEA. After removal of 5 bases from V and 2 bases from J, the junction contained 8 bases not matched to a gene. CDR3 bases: TGCAGCGTTCTTACGGCGGGAGGGAACACAGATACGCAGTATTTT. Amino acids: CSVLTAGGNTDTQYF.

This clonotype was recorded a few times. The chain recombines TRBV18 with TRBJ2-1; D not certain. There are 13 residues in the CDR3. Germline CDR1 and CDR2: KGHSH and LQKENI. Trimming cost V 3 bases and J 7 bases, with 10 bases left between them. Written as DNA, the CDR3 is TGTGCCAGCTCACCGGGAAGCCGAAATGAGCAGTTCTTC. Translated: CASSPGSRNEQFF.

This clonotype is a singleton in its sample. CDR3 in DNA: TGCGCCAGCAGCTTGGATCCACGGGCTTTGATCGAGCAGTACTTC. It encodes CASSLDPRALIEQYF. The chain recombines TRBV5-1 with TRBJ2-7; D not resolved. CDR3 length: 15 amino acids. Trimming took 0 bases from V and 6 from J, leaving 16 bases between them. Germline CDR1 is SGHRS and CDR2 is YFSETQ.

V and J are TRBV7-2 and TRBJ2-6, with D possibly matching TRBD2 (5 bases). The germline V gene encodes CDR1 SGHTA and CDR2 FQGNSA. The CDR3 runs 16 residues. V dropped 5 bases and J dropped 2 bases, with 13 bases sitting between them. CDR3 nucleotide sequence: TGTGCCAGCAGCCCCCCTAGACTACCTGGGGCCAACGTCCTGACTTTC. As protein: CASSPPRLPGANVLTF.

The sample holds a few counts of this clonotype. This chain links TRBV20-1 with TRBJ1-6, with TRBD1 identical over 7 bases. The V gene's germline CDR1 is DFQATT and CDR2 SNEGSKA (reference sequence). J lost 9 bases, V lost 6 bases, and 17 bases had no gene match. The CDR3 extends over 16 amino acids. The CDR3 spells CSARKPGQILLSPLHF. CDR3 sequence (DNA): TGCAGTGCCAGGAAACCGGGACAGATCCTTCTTTCACCCCTCCACTTT.

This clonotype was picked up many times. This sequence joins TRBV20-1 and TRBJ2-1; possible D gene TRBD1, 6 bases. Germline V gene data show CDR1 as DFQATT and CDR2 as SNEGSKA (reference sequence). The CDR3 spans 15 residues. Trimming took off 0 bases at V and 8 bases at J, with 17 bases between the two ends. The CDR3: CSARDDRYTDDEQFF. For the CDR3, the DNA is TGCAGTGCTAGAGACGACAGGTACACCGACGATGAGCAGTTCTTC.

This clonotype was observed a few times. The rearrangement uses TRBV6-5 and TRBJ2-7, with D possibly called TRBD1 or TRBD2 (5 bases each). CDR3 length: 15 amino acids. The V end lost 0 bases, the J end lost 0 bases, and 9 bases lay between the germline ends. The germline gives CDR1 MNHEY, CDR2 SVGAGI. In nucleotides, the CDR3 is TGTGCCAGCAGTTACTCTGGGGGACCCTCCTACGAGCAGTACTTC. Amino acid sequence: CASSYSGGPSYEQYF.

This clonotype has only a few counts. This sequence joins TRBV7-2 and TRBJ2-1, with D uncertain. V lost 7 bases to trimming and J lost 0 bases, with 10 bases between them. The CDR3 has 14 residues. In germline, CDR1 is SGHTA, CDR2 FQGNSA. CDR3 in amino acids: CASTDSSSYNEQFF. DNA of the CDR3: TGTGCCAGCACCGACTCGAGCTCCTACAATGAGCAGTTCTTC.

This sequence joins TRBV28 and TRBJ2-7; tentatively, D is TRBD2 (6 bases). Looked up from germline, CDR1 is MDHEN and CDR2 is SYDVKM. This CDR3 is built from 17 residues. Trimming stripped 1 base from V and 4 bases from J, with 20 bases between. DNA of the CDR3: TGTGCCAGCAGTTTATTCAATCGGCGGGGATATGCATACGAGCAGTACTTC. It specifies CASSLFNRRGYAYEQYF.